This entry lists 8 T cell receptor beta chains sequenced from one sample in a study of PD-L1 blockade in urothelial cancer. Clones were sequenced by immunoSEQ multiplex PCR, and TCRdb holds only the in-frame ones, with some missing. The repertoire has 95,000 to 150,000 clones, 86% of them found once; the top ten carry roughly 2.3%. Time point described: peripheral blood 6 weeks after treatment start. This sample comprised PBMCs, obtained around atezolizumab (anti-PD-L1) treatment. These receptors all stem from a man in his fifties with urothelial cancer.

The rearrangement uses TRBV6-1 and TRBJ1-5; D ambiguous. CDR3 length: 13 amino acids. V gave up 3 bases and J gave up 9 bases, with 12 bases separating them. The germline gives CDR1 MNHNS, CDR2 SASEGT. The DNA of the CDR3 is TGTGCCAGCAGTGACATTTGGAGCGGGCCCCAGCATTTT. Residues: CASSDIWSGPQHF.

V usage is TRBV13 and J usage is TRBJ1-2, with D possibly being TRBD1 (6 bases). V was pared by 3 bases and J by 7 bases, with 15 bases between. Germline-derived CDR1 and CDR2 are PRHDT and FYEKMQ (reference sequence). The CDR3 runs to 14 residues. The CDR3: CASSLPGAPSGYTF. The CDR3 coding sequence is TGTGCCAGCAGCTTGCCAGGGGCCCCGTCTGGCTACACCTTC.

The chain couples TRBV9 to TRBJ1-3; 9 nucleotides line up with TRBD1. Germline lookup yields CDR1 SGDLS and CDR2 YYNGEE. Trimming at V came to 3 bases and at J to 4 bases, leaving 5 bases not matched to a gene. The CDR3 covers 15 residues. The CDR3, as DNA: TGTGCCAGCAGCGCACCCGGGACAGGGGGAAACACCATATATTTT. Protein: CASSAPGTGGNTIYF.

The chain recombines TRBV27 with TRBJ2-7, with a tentative D call TRBD2 (6 bases). The CDR3 spans 15 residues. Trimming shortened V by 2 bases and J by 0 bases, and 11 bases separated the two germline ends. Germline V CDR1 and CDR2: MNHEY, SMNVEV (reference sequence). The CDR3 sequence: CASSLRRDVSYEQYF. The CDR3 nucleotides are TGTGCCAGCAGTTTAAGGCGGGACGTCTCCTACGAGCAGTACTTC.

J is TRBJ2-1 and V is TRBV7-2; TRBD2 agrees at 13 bases. The CDR3 runs to 15 residues. J gave up 9 bases and V 1 base, and 3 bases lay outside the gene matches. From germline, CDR1 is SGHTA and CDR2 FQGNSA. CDR3 sequence: CASSLGTSGSIEQFF. In nucleotides, the CDR3 is TGTGCCAGCAGCTTAGGGACTAGCGGGAGTATTGAGCAGTTCTTC.

The chain carries TRBV7-8 and TRBJ2-2, with a tentative D call TRBD1 (6 bases). The CDR3 has 15 residues. V dropped 6 bases and J dropped 4 bases, with 15 bases sitting between them. Germline CDR1 SGHVS, CDR2 FQNEAQ. The DNA for the CDR3 is TGTGCCAGCAGACCCGGTGGGGGCGTCACCGGGGAGCTGTTTTTT. This sequence encodes CASRPGGGVTGELFF.

The chain has TRBV6-1 and TRBJ1-1; D gene ambiguous. Deletions cut 1 base from V and 11 bases from J, with 14 bases between. This CDR3 spans 13 amino acids. Germline lookup yields CDR1 MNHNS and CDR2 SASEGT. This CDR3 reads CASSEVEASRAFF. CDR3 DNA sequence: TGTGCCAGCAGTGAAGTAGAAGCCTCCAGGGCTTTCTTT.

The chain links TRBV7-2 to TRBJ2-7, with 7 bases matching TRBD2. Trimming took 5 bases from V and 0 from J; bases not matched to a gene: 7. From germline, CDR1 is SGHTA and CDR2 FQGNSA. The CDR3 has 15 residues. The CDR3 region is CASSPGGGSSYEQYF. DNA of the CDR3: TGTGCCAGCAGCCCCGGTGGCGGGAGCTCCTACGAGCAGTACTTC.